This is a list of T cell receptor beta chains from one sample in a study of shared clonotypes between healthy human individuals. Method: immunoSEQ multiplex PCR; TCRdb's copy keeps in-frame clones and lacks some. The sample includes about 2.4 million clones, just over 90% seen only once; the top ten take around 0.15%. The material sequenced was naive CD4+ T cells sorted from blood. The receptors originated from a man between 18 and 29 years old in good health. The CDR3 runs from the conserved cysteine through the conserved F or W. The D gene is left open where the match is weak. Clone size, where shown, is once, few, many, or a class for clones that have expanded.

D gene,CDR3 length,V gene,clone size,J gene,CDR3 protein,CDR3 DNA
NA,16,TRBV9,NA,TRBJ1-4,CASSVGSGDLNEKLFF,TGTGCCAGCAGCGTAGGATCAGGGGACCTTAATGAAAAACTGTTTTTT
NA,11,TRBV13,NA,TRBJ2-7,CASSLGYEQYF,TGTGCCAGCAGCTTAGGTTACGAGCAGTACTTC
TRBD1,20,TRBV5-1,NA,TRBJ1-6,CASSQRQGGTPSRPNSPLHF,TGCGCCAGCAGCCAACGACAGGGAGGGACACCCTCAAGACCTAATTCACCCCTCCACTTT
NA,15,TRBV10-3,NA,TRBJ1-6,CAIRPTGKVNSPLHF,TGTGCCATCAGACCTACAGGAAAGGTGAATTCACCCCTCCACTTT
TRBD2,14,TRBV7-9,NA,TRBJ2-5,CASSQGTSGPTQYF,TGTGCCAGCAGCCAGGGGACTAGCGGACCTACCCAGTACTTC
NA,15,TRBV28,NA,TRBJ2-3,CASSNKDFKVDTQYF,TGTGCCAGCAGCAATAAGGACTTTAAGGTCGATACGCAGTATTTT
NA,13,TRBV10-3,NA,TRBJ2-3,CATALTGTDTQYF,TGTGCCACCGCCCTAACGGGCACAGATACGCAGTATTTT
TRBD1,14,TRBV19,NA,TRBJ1-1,CASSIGQGVTEAFF,TGTGCCAGTAGTATAGGGCAGGGGGTAACTGAAGCTTTCTTT
TRBD2,15,TRBV10-3,NA,TRBJ2-5,CAISESRAGQETQYF,TGTGCCATCAGTGAGTCGAGAGCGGGACAAGAGACCCAGTACTTC
TRBD1,14,TRBV28,NA,TRBJ2-7,CASNPGDRAYEQYF,TGTGCCAGCAACCCCGGGGACAGGGCCTACGAGCAGTACTTC
TRBD1,15,TRBV2,NA,TRBJ1-6,CASSELGQANSPLHF,TGTGCCAGCAGTGAGTTGGGACAGGCTAATTCACCCCTCCACTTT
NA,15,TRBV9,few,TRBJ1-1,CASSKGERVNTEAFF,TGTGCCAGCAGCAAAGGGGAGAGGGTGAACACTGAAGCTTTCTTT
NA,13,TRBV27,NA,TRBJ2-7,CASGGVDRYEQYF,TGTGCCAGCGGCGGGGTCGACCGCTACGAGCAGTACTTC
NA,15,TRBV28,NA,TRBJ1-6,CASLLQGRGNSPLHF,TGTGCCAGCCTCCTCCAGGGCAGGGGTAATTCACCCCTCCACTTT
NA,13,TRBV5-1,NA,TRBJ1-2,CASSGGGGYGYTF,TGCGCCAGCAGTGGAGGAGGGGGCTATGGCTACACCTTC
TRBD2,15,TRBV18,NA,TRBJ2-1,CASSETSGLYNEQFF,TGTGCCAGCTCAGAAACTAGCGGACTCTACAATGAGCAGTTCTTC
NA,16,TRBV27,NA,TRBJ2-4,CASSRLPSGPKNIQYF,TGTGCCAGCAGTAGACTTCCCTCGGGGCCCAAAAACATTCAGTACTTC